Listed here are 22 T cell receptor beta chains from one sample, sequenced in a study of CD8+ T cells in alopecia areata. cDNA reverse transcribed from extracted RNA served as the sequencing template. This table comes from immunoSEQ multiplex PCR, and its TCRdb copy is limited to in-frame clones, with some not included. This sample yields a few hundred thousand clones, of which around two fifths are seen a single time; about 0.48% belongs to the top ten. Indicated treatment: oral pan-JAK inhibitor, 5-10 mg twice daily. This specimen was CD4+ T cells sorted from blood, taken at approximately week 30, from a patient treated with tofacitinib. Source of these receptors: a human donor with alopecia areata.

This clone was counted ten times or more. The chain combines TRBV6-5 with TRBJ2-7; possibly TRBD1 or TRBD2 for D (5 bases each). The CDR3 covers 13 residues. Trimming shortened V by 4 bases and J by 7 bases, and 14 bases separated the two germline ends. Looked up from germline, CDR1 is MNHEY and CDR2 is SVGAGI. Here the CDR3 DNA reads TGTGCCAGCAGTTTGGATGGGACGGGGGAGCAGTACTTC. Its protein is CASSLDGTGEQYF.

This clone has only a few counts. V gene TRBV5-1 combines with J gene TRBJ2-1; no firm D call. Germline V gene data show CDR1 as SGHRS and CDR2 as YFSETQ. The V end was cut by 4 bases, the J end by 9 bases, with 11 bases between. This CDR3 has 12 residues. For the CDR3, the DNA is TGCGCCAGCAGCCCTGGGCTTGGTGAGCAGTTCTTC. Its protein is CASSPGLGEQFF.

This clone was observed many times. This CDR3 reads CASRAPLGDEQYF. Written as DNA, the CDR3 is TGTGCCAGCAGGGCCCCCTTAGGCGACGAGCAGTACTTC. This sequence joins TRBV6-1 and TRBJ2-7; D is uncertain. The V gene lost 6 bases and the J gene lost 5 bases, with 14 bases spanning the gap. The CDR3 length is 13 residues. CDR1 and CDR2 (germline): MNHNS, SASEGT.

V and J are TRBV30 and TRBJ2-7; TRBD1 matches 8 bases. Germline V lookup: CDR1 GTSNPN, CDR2 SVGIG (reference sequence). CDR3 length: 15 amino acids. Germline trimming cut 1 base from V and 0 bases from J; bases unmatched to any gene: 5. CDR3 DNA sequence: TGTGCCTGGAGTGGGGACAGGTTAAGCTCCTACGAGCAGTACTTC. Amino acids: CAWSGDRLSSYEQYF.

This clone has just a few counts. The J gene is TRBJ2-7, the V gene TRBV28; 8 bases are shared with TRBD2. CDR3 length equals 14 residues. Trimming cost V 4 bases and J 3 bases; bases outside gene matches: 5. Germline loops: CDR1 MDHEN, CDR2 SYDVKM. The CDR3 loop is CASSSSGGSYEQYF. CDR3 in DNA: TGTGCCAGCAGTTCCTCGGGAGGGAGCTACGAGCAGTACTTC.

V gene TRBV7-2 combines with J gene TRBJ1-3; D is perhaps TRBD1 (5 bases). V lost 1 base to trimming and J lost 0 bases, with 10 bases between them. The CDR3 has 16 residues. Germline values: CDR1 SGHTA, CDR2 FQGNSA. The CDR3 DNA is TGTGCCAGCAGCTTAGTTACAGGCCTCTCTGGAAACACCATATATTTT. Translation: CASSLVTGLSGNTIYF.

This chain uses TRBV30 with TRBJ2-3, with 13 bases aligning to TRBD2. The germline gives CDR1 GTSNPN, CDR2 SVGIG (reference sequence). V was clipped by 2 bases and J by 5 bases; unmatched bases: 7. The CDR3 loop spans 16 amino acids. The CDR3 DNA follows: TGTGCCTGGAGTACCGGGACTAGCGGGGTGGAAGATACGCAGTATTTT. It is translated as CAWSTGTSGVEDTQYF.

The V call is TRBV30, the J call TRBJ2-6; D uncertain. CDR3 length equals 15 residues. V lost 3 bases to trimming and J lost 7 bases, with 16 bases between them. Germline lookup yields CDR1 GTSNPN and CDR2 SVGIG (reference sequence). The CDR3 region is CAWRATAPFANVLTF. For the CDR3, the DNA is TGTGCCTGGAGAGCGACGGCCCCTTTTGCCAACGTCCTGACTTTC.

The V and J genes are TRBV6-1 and TRBJ2-1; 9 bases line up with TRBD2. With V trimmed by 0 bases and J by 5 bases, 2 bases remained unmatched. Germline lookup yields CDR1 MNHNS and CDR2 SASEGT. This CDR3 has 15 residues. Here the CDR3 DNA reads TGTGCCAGCAGTGAAGCAGCGGGAGGTAACAATGAGCAGTTCTTC. Its translation: CASSEAAGGNNEQFF.

The CDR3 loop reads CASSEARGPFSEQYF. For the CDR3, the DNA is TGTGCCAGCAGTGAAGCGAGGGGGCCGTTTAGCGAGCAGTACTTC. The chain joins TRBV2 to TRBJ2-7; the match to TRBD1 covers 7 bases. The CDR3 runs to 15 residues. Germline V CDR1 and CDR2: SNHLY, FYNNEI. V lost 0 bases, J lost 6 bases, and 8 bases stayed unmatched.

This chain joins TRBV13 and TRBJ2-1; D is possibly TRBD2 (6 bases). The V and J ends lost 2 bases and 8 bases respectively, with 16 bases between them. The germline V gene has CDR1 PRHDT and CDR2 FYEKMQ (reference sequence). The CDR3 is made up of 15 amino acids. CDR3 DNA: TGTGCCAGCAGCTTACCGGGACTCGTTATGCATGAGCAGTTCTTC. This encodes CASSLPGLVMHEQFF.

This clone was detected a few times. J is TRBJ1-2 and V is TRBV5-6; TRBD1 aligns across 7 bases. Trimming took 4 bases from V and 4 from J; bases not matched to a gene: 10. The CDR3 contains 15 residues. Per germline, CDR1 SGHDT and CDR2 YYEEEE. The CDR3, as DNA: TGTGCCAGCAGCAGGGCCGGGACAGACAGCTATGGCTACACCTTC. Residues: CASSRAGTDSYGYTF.

This chain links TRBV25-1 with TRBJ2-4; no reliable D call. This CDR3 is built from 15 residues. Germline loops: CDR1 MGHDK, CDR2 SYGVNS. The V end lost 0 bases, the J end lost 6 bases, and 12 bases lay between the germline ends. CDR3 DNA: TGTGCCAGCAGTGAATATAACGGGCTCTTAAACATTCAGTACTTC. Translating gives CASSEYNGLLNIQYF.

This rearrangement joins TRBV5-1 to TRBJ2-5; the match to TRBD1 covers 10 bases. This CDR3 comprises 15 residues. Germline lookup yields CDR1 SGHRS and CDR2 YFSETQ. V shed 4 bases, J shed 5 bases, and the junction held 8 bases outside the gene matches. The CDR3: CASSTDRGLRETQYF. In DNA form, the CDR3 reads TGCGCCAGCAGCACAGACAGGGGGCTTAGGGAGACCCAGTACTTC.

J is TRBJ2-5 and V is TRBV2; TRBD1 might be the D (6 bases). CDR3 length: 19 residues. Trimming shortened V by 8 bases and J by 1 base, and 29 bases separated the two germline ends. Germline V gene lookup returns CDR1 SNHLY and CDR2 FYNNEI. In DNA form, the CDR3 reads TGTGCCAGCCACCTGGGCACGAATGGGACACCGAAGACCCAAGAGACCCAGTACTTC. Its protein product is CASHLGTNGTPKTQETQYF. Complete variable domain (other parts from reference TRBV2 and TRBJ2-5): EPEVTQTPSHQVTQMGQEVILRCVPISNHLYFYWYRQILGQKVEFLVSFYNNEISEKSEIFDDQFSVERPDGSNFTLKIRSTKLEDSAMYFCASHLGTNGTPKTQETQYFGPGTRLLVL.

This clone was seen only a few times. The rearrangement joins TRBV5-6 to TRBJ1-5; D uncertain. Looked up from germline, CDR1 is SGHDT and CDR2 is YYEEEE. Trimming took 4 bases from V and 5 from J, leaving 4 bases between them. The CDR3 runs 11 residues. CDR3 protein: CASSRDQPQHF. The CDR3 DNA follows: TGTGCCAGCAGCCGCGATCAGCCCCAGCATTTT.

This clone was found a few times. The chain uses TRBV6-1 and TRBJ2-7; 7 bases are shared with TRBD1. V trimming: 8 bases; J trimming: 6 bases; junction bases outside the gene matches: 10. Germline V gene sequence: CDR1 MNHNS, CDR2 SASEGT. There are 13 residues in the CDR3. The CDR3 DNA reads TGTGCCAGCGCTCCGGACAGGACCACCGAGCAGTACTTC. Its protein product is CASAPDRTTEQYF.

This clone was counted only a few times. V usage is TRBV29-1 and J usage is TRBJ2-3, with 10 bases identical to TRBD1. CDR1 is SQVTM and CDR2 is ANQGSEA in the germline V gene. There are 16 residues in the CDR3. V was pared by 0 bases and J by 4 bases, with 7 bases of the junction left unmatched. The CDR3 DNA reads TGCAGCGTTGAAGATCTGGTGACAGGGGGCGCAGATACGCAGTATTTT. Residues: CSVEDLVTGGADTQYF.

This clone was counted ten times or more. The chain uses TRBV4-2 and TRBJ2-5, with 9 bases identical to TRBD2. V lost 0 bases to trimming and J lost 4 bases; unmatched junction nucleotides: 9. The length of the CDR3 is 17 residues. Germline V gene sequence: CDR1 LGHNA, CDR2 YNFKEQ. DNA for the CDR3: TGTGCCAGCAGCCAAGATTGGGGAGCGGGAGGAAGAGAGACCCAGTACTTC. Amino acids: CASSQDWGAGGRETQYF.

This chain links TRBV29-1 with TRBJ1-1, with D perhaps matching TRBD1 (5 bases). Germline values: CDR1 SQVTM, CDR2 ANQGSEA. The CDR3 consists of 12 residues. Trimming took 3 bases from V and 5 from J, leaving 10 bases between them. CDR3 loop: CSVELQGTEAFF. CDR3 sequence (DNA): TGCAGCGTTGAGCTTCAGGGTACTGAAGCTTTCTTT. The entire variable domain, with the rest obtained from reference TRBV29-1 and TRBJ1-1, is as follows: SAVISQKPSRDICQRGTSLTIQCQVDSQVTMMFWYRQQPGQSLTLIATANQGSEATYESGFVIDKFPISRPNLTFSTLTVSNMSPEDSSIYLCSVELQGTEAFFGQGTRLTVV.

This clone was seen a single time. J is TRBJ1-6 and V is TRBV25-1; D remains ambiguous. Germline V gene lookup returns CDR1 MGHDK and CDR2 SYGVNS. V was trimmed by 0 bases and J by 10 bases, leaving 4 bases between them. The CDR3 sequence is 12 residues long. CDR3 in amino acids: CASSEYESPLHF. The DNA of the CDR3 is TGTGCCAGCAGTGAATATGAATCACCCCTCCACTTT.

This chain connects TRBV30 to TRBJ2-3, with 8 bases fitting TRBD2. CDR1 is GTSNPN, CDR2 SVGIG, per germline (reference sequence). V dropped 1 base and J dropped 6; count of bases not matched to a gene: 12. This CDR3 has 16 residues. CDR3 region: CAWSASGSLVSDTQYF. The CDR3 region has the DNA TGTGCCTGGAGTGCCAGCGGGAGTCTAGTCAGTGATACGCAGTATTTT.